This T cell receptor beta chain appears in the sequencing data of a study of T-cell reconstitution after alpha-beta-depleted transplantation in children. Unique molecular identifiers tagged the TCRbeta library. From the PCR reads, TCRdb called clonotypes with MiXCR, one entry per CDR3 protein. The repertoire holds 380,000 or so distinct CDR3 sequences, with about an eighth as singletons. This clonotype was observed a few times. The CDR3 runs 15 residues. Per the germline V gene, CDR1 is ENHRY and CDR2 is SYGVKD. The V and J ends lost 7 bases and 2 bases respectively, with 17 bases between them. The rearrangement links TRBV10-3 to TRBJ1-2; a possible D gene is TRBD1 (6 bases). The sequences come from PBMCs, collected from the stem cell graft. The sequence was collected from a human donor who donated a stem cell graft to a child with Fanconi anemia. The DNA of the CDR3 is TGTGCCATCAACGGAAAGCGGACAGAAAACTATGGCTACACCTTC. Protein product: CAINGKRTENYGYTF.